The clone carrying this TCR beta chain has a handful of counts. This sample is part of a study of TIL therapy for anti-PD-1-resistant metastatic lung cancer. V lost 5 bases, J lost 6 bases, and 12 bases lay in between. The CDR3 is 13 amino acids. Per the germline V gene, CDR1 is SGHTA and CDR2 is FQGNSA. The time point: pre-treatment sample, taken before nivolumab and TIL therapy. Pleural nodules or supraclavicular lymph nodes made up most of the excised metastases sampled. The immunoSEQ assay was v3. Repertoires were generated with immunoSEQ multiplex PCR, while TCRdb's copy carries only in-frame clones and drops some. The sample lists 95,000 or so clones, about three fifths occurring once.

This TCR was recovered from a person aged 25 to 85 with non-small cell lung cancer. Sequences were derived from tumor tissue, sampled at baseline. The chain links TRBV7-2 to TRBJ2-3; maybe TRBD1 (6 bases). As DNA, the CDR3 is TGTGCCAGCAGCCCAAACAGGGCGGATACGCAGTATTTT. It codes for CASSPNRADTQYF. The full variable domain, in which reference TRBV7-2 and TRBJ2-3 provide the parts outside the CDR3, is GAGVSQSPSNKVTEKGKDVELRCDPISGHTALYWYRQSLGQGLEFLIYFQGNSAPDKSGLPSDRFSAERTGGSVSTLTIQRTQQEDSAVYLCASSPNRADTQYFGPGTRLTVL.